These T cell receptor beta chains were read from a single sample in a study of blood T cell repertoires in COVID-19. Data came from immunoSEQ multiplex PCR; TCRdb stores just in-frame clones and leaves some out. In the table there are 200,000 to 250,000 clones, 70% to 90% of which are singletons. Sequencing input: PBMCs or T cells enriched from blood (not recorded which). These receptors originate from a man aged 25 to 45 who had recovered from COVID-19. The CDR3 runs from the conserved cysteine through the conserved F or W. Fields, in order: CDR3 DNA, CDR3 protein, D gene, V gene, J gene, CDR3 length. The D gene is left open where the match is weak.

CDR3 DNA: TGTGCCAGCAGCTTAAAGGACAGGGCGCATATCGGGGAGCTGTTTTTT; CDR3 protein: CASSLKDRAHIGELFF; D gene: TRBD1; V gene: TRBV5-6; J gene: TRBJ2-2; CDR3 length: 16
CDR3 DNA: TGTGCCAGCAGTTTAGGGCCGCAAGAGACCCAGTACTTC; CDR3 protein: CASSLGPQETQYF; D gene: NA; V gene: TRBV12-3/TRBV12-4; J gene: TRBJ2-5; CDR3 length: 13
CDR3 DNA: TGTGCCAGCAGTAGTATGCTGAGCTCCTACAATGAGCAGTTCTTC; CDR3 protein: CASSSMLSSYNEQFF; D gene: NA; V gene: TRBV25-1; J gene: TRBJ2-1; CDR3 length: 15
CDR3 DNA: TGTGCCTGGAGTGCAGGGGCAGGGAACTATGGCTACACCTTC; CDR3 protein: CAWSAGAGNYGYTF; D gene: NA; V gene: TRBV30; J gene: TRBJ1-2; CDR3 length: 14
CDR3 DNA: TGTGCCAGCAGCGTAGGGCTGTCACGGGGGCAGCCCCAGCATTTT; CDR3 protein: CASSVGLSRGQPQHF; D gene: NA; V gene: TRBV9; J gene: TRBJ1-5; CDR3 length: 15
CDR3 DNA: TGTGCCAGCAGTGAAGCGGGGGCTCCCAAAGAGACCCAGTACTTC; CDR3 protein: CASSEAGAPKETQYF; D gene: NA; V gene: TRBV2; J gene: TRBJ2-5; CDR3 length: 15
CDR3 DNA: TGCGCCAGCAGGCTGGACCAGGGGTTGACACCCCTCCACTTT; CDR3 protein: CASRLDQGLTPLHF; D gene: NA; V gene: TRBV5-1; J gene: TRBJ1-6; CDR3 length: 14
CDR3 DNA: TGTGCCAGCAGCCGGGGCCGGGAGGGGGCTGAAGCTTTCTTT; CDR3 protein: CASSRGREGAEAFF; D gene: NA; V gene: TRBV5-6; J gene: TRBJ1-1; CDR3 length: 14
CDR3 DNA: TGTGCCACCAGTCCGGGAGACAATGAGCAGTTCTTC; CDR3 protein: CATSPGDNEQFF; D gene: NA; V gene: TRBV24-1; J gene: TRBJ2-1; CDR3 length: 12
CDR3 DNA: TGTGCCAGCAGCTTTCATAGGGGAAGGAGGGCCGGGGAGCTGTTTTTT; CDR3 protein: CASSFHRGRRAGELFF; D gene: NA; V gene: TRBV7-9; J gene: TRBJ2-2; CDR3 length: 16